These 7 T cell receptor beta chains were sequenced from one sample in a study of human T cells and chemical hapten exposure (TCRdb year 2021). Libraries were made using RACE. TCRdb lists the instrument as NextSeq 500. TCRdb reanalyzed the raw reads on its own, using fastp at Q25 for trimming and MiXCR for clone calling, and kept in-frame beta chains. Rows with one shared CDR3 protein collapse into an entry with the most common genes and DNA. The sample table lists approximately 96,000 distinct CDR3 sequences, 7% to 10% of them with a count of one. The ten most abundant clones make up just over 2% of the sample. This specimen's time point label, per the study, means: patch test 2, 6 weeks after DPC sensitization. Taken with the paper, the label for treatment or condition translates to: therapeutic diphenylcyclopropenone sensitization with weekly scalp DPC. The sample was whole blood, taken in connection with sensitization to the hapten diphenylcyclopropenone (DPC). The source is a woman aged 35 to 49 with alopecia areata. Some clones in this sample may be carry-over from other donors' samples.

This chain joins TRBV12-3 or TRBV12-4 and TRBJ2-4; 7 nucleotides agree with TRBD1. The J segment lost 3 bases and the V segment lost 7 bases, leaving 9 bases of the junction unmatched. The CDR3 is 15 amino acids. CDR3 in DNA: TGTGCCAGCACCATTCTAGGGGACAGCAAAAACATTCAGTACTTC. Translating gives CASTILGDSKNIQYF.

This clonotype was counted ten times or more. The rearrangement joins TRBV28 to TRBJ2-7; TRBD1 aligns across 10 bases. After removal of 5 bases from V and 7 bases from J, the junction contained 8 bases not matched to a gene. The CDR3 length is 14 residues. Germline assignment: CDR1 MDHEN and CDR2 SYDVKM. The CDR3 sequence: CASSPRQGAKEQYF. DNA of the CDR3: TGTGCCAGCAGTCCCCGACAGGGGGCGAAAGAGCAGTACTTC.

This clonotype was counted many times. The rearrangement links TRBV6-5 to TRBJ2-7; 7 nucleotides match TRBD1. Unmatched junction bases numbered 11, after V lost 6 bases and J lost 0 bases. CDR3 length: 16 amino acids. The germline CDR1 and CDR2 sequences are MNHEY and SVGAGI. The CDR3 DNA reads as TGTGCCAGCAGCCCGACCCAGACAGGGCACTCCTACGAGCAGTACTTC. Amino acids: CASSPTQTGHSYEQYF.

This clonotype was found many times. This sequence joins TRBV7-2 and TRBJ2-1, with 11 bases lining up with TRBD2. The V segment lost 1 base and the J segment 5 bases; nucleotides outside the gene matches: 4. Germline V lookup: CDR1 SGHTA, CDR2 FQGNSA. The CDR3 contains 16 residues. CDR3 DNA: TGTGCCAGCAGCTTAGGGGGGACTAGCGGTAACAATGAGCAGTTCTTC. Protein: CASSLGGTSGNNEQFF.

This clonotype was seen at least ten times. V and J are TRBV28 and TRBJ2-2; the match to TRBD1 covers 10 bases. With 4 bases clipped from V and 1 base from J, the junction kept 6 bases outside the gene matches. CDR1 is MDHEN, CDR2 SYDVKM, per germline. The CDR3 extends over 17 amino acids. CDR3 nucleotide sequence: TGTGCCAGCAGTTCCCCTGACAGGGGGCGGAACACCGGGGAGCTGTTTTTT. Its protein is CASSSPDRGRNTGELFF.

This clonotype was observed many times. The chain combines TRBV20-1 with TRBJ1-5, with 8 nucleotides matching TRBD1. J gave up 7 bases and V 1 base, and 9 bases lay outside the gene matches. The germline V gene has CDR1 DFQATT and CDR2 SNEGSKA (reference sequence). CDR3 length: 15 residues. The CDR3 coding sequence is TGCAGTGCTAGAGTCGAGACAGGGGTGTTACAGCCCCAGCATTTT. Its protein is CSARVETGVLQPQHF.

The chain is built from TRBV29-1 and TRBJ2-3; D not resolved. Germline V gene sequence: CDR1 SQVTM, CDR2 ANQGSEA. The CDR3 sequence is 11 residues long. CDR3 nucleotide sequence: TGCAGTTTCCCCCGCCCAGATACGCAGTATTTT. Protein product: CSFPRPDTQYF.